These 21 T cell receptor beta chains were all obtained from the same sample, sequenced in a study of T cell repertoires in cytomegalovirus infection. TCRdb re-analysed the reads in MiXCR, keeping a single row per CDR3 protein. The data hold some 270,000 distinct CDR3 sequences, with about 18% observed a single time. What was sequenced was CD8+ T cells from PBMCs. All receptors come from a human donor in good health (CMV status not recorded). Some clones in this sample may be carry-over from other donors' samples.

The gene calls are TRBV2 and TRBJ1-2; D remains ambiguous. The ends were cut back, 4 bases at V and 0 bases at J, with 24 bases in the middle. Germline V CDR1 and CDR2: SNHLY, FYNNEI. CDR3 length equals 19 residues. The CDR3 protein is CASSGWTSTSGRTNYGYTF. DNA for the CDR3: TGTGCCAGCAGTGGATGGACGTCGACCTCCGGGAGGACTAACTATGGCTACACCTTC.

This chain connects TRBV6-5 to TRBJ2-2; 11 nucleotides match TRBD2. J lost 5 bases, V lost 5 bases, and 1 base had no gene match. The CDR3 is 14 amino acids. Germline CDR1 is MNHEY and CDR2 is SVGAGI. The CDR3 DNA sequence: TGTGCCAGCAGTCGACTAGCGGGGACCGGGGAGCTGTTTTTT. This translates into CASSRLAGTGELFF.

This sequence joins TRBV4-1 and TRBJ2-3; D gene unclear. The CDR3 extends over 13 amino acids. The V gene lost 4 bases and the J gene lost 6 bases, with 11 bases spanning the gap. Germline lookup yields CDR1 MGHRA and CDR2 YSYEKL. The CDR3 DNA is TGCGCCAGCAGCCTAGGCGGCGTGGATACGCAGTATTTT. Translating it yields CASSLGGVDTQYF.

This chain links TRBV6-8 with TRBJ2-1; D call uncertain. CDR3 length equals 16 residues. Germline V gives CDR1 MNHGY, CDR2 SAAAGT. V was pared by 0 bases and J by 2 bases, with 11 bases between. CDR3 region: CASSYSGTEPYNEQFF. The CDR3 region has the DNA TGTGCCAGCAGTTACTCGGGCACGGAACCCTACAATGAGCAGTTCTTC.

Many counts were recorded for this clonotype. The V gene is TRBV6-4, the J gene TRBJ2-3, with 10 bases aligning to TRBD2. The CDR3 spans 16 residues. V trimming: 3 bases; J trimming: 4 bases; junction bases outside the gene matches: 7. CDR1 and CDR2 from the germline V gene are MRHNA and SNTAGT. The CDR3 loop reads CASSEVSSGGADTQYF. As DNA, the CDR3 is TGTGCCAGCAGTGAAGTGTCTAGCGGGGGAGCAGATACGCAGTATTTT.

This clonotype was detected many times. The V call is TRBV19, the J call TRBJ2-1, with TRBD2 as a possible D gene (6 bases). Trimming cost V 2 bases and J 8 bases, with 13 bases left between them. CDR1 is LNHDA and CDR2 is SQIVND in the germline V gene (reference sequence). The CDR3 has 14 residues. The CDR3 region has the DNA TGTGCCAGTAGTATACCCTTGGGAGGCGATGAGCAGTTCTTC. Translated, it gives CASSIPLGGDEQFF.

There are a few counts of this clonotype. V and J are TRBV15 and TRBJ2-1; tentative D call: TRBD2 (5 bases). The CDR3 runs to 16 residues. Germline values: CDR1 LNHNV, CDR2 YYDKDF (reference sequence). Between the trimmed V and J ends, which lost 5 bases and 0 bases, there was a span of 14 bases. CDR3 nucleotide sequence: TGTGCCACCAGCGGCGACCCGGGGAGCTCCTACAATGAGCAGTTCTTC. This translates into CATSGDPGSSYNEQFF.

This clonotype turned up a few times. The chain recombines TRBV12-3 or TRBV12-4 with TRBJ1-2; TRBD1 aligns across 9 bases. V trimming: 7 bases; J trimming: 4 bases; junction bases outside the gene matches: 7. The CDR3 totals 14 residues. The CDR3 DNA reads TGTGCCAGCACTAAACAGGGGGCGTCCTATGGCTACACCTTC. Translation gives CASTKQGASYGYTF.

V is TRBV6-6 and J is TRBJ2-5; D may match TRBD1 or TRBD2 (5 bases each). Germline V lookup: CDR1 MNHNY, CDR2 SVGAGI (reference sequence). V lost 2 bases to trimming and J lost 4 bases, with 8 bases between them. The CDR3 is 13 residues long. The CDR3 nucleotides are TGTGCCAGCAGTTACGAGGGGATAGAGACCCAGTACTTC. Protein sequence: CASSYEGIETQYF.

This clonotype was seen many times. The V and J genes are TRBV7-8 and TRBJ2-4; TRBD1 might be the D (6 bases). V was clipped by 2 bases and J by 3 bases, with 17 bases between them. Germline V gives CDR1 SGHVS, CDR2 FQNEAQ. The CDR3 loop spans 17 amino acids. Here the CDR3 reads CASSLTGHHEGKNIQYF. The CDR3 coding sequence is TGTGCCAGCAGCTTAACGGGACACCATGAAGGCAAAAACATTCAGTACTTC.

The chain combines TRBV20-1 with TRBJ1-5; 8 bases are shared with TRBD1. The CDR3 sequence is 16 residues long. With V trimmed by 1 base and J by 5 bases, 10 bases remained unmatched. The germline V gene encodes CDR1 DFQATT and CDR2 SNEGSKA (reference sequence). The CDR3 spells CSARGAGGEADQPQHF. The CDR3 region has the DNA TGCAGTGCTAGAGGGGCAGGGGGCGAAGCGGATCAGCCCCAGCATTTT.

This clonotype appeared many times. The V and J genes are TRBV20-1 and TRBJ2-1; 8 positions agree with TRBD1. Unmatched junction bases numbered 8, after V lost 0 bases and J lost 10 bases. The CDR3 spans 14 residues. Germline-derived CDR1 and CDR2 are DFQATT and SNEGSKA (reference sequence). As DNA, the CDR3 is TGCAGTGCTAGAGAAATTGGACAGGGTTGGGAGCAGTTCTTC. Amino acids: CSAREIGQGWEQFF.

This clonotype has only a few counts. The rearrangement links TRBV28 to TRBJ1-5, with D possibly being TRBD1 (6 bases). V dropped 9 bases and J dropped 0 bases, with 9 bases sitting between them. This CDR3 contains 13 residues. Germline lookup yields CDR1 MDHEN and CDR2 SYDVKM. CDR3 amino acids: CASTGYSNQPQHF. CDR3 DNA sequence: TGTGCCAGTACAGGGTATAGCAATCAGCCCCAGCATTTT.

The chain carries TRBV24-1 and TRBJ2-1; D is possibly TRBD2 (7 bases). This CDR3 is built from 14 residues. V shed 4 bases and J shed 8 bases, with 14 bases lying between them. Germline loops: CDR1 KGHDR, CDR2 SFDVKD. The CDR3 DNA reads TGTGCCACCAGTGACCCGGGCGGGGGCTATGAGCAGTTCTTC. Its translation: CATSDPGGGYEQFF.

This clonotype was counted at least ten times. The chain couples TRBV12-3 or TRBV12-4 to TRBJ2-3; the D is unclear. The length of the CDR3 is 12 residues. The germline V and J ends were trimmed by 5 bases and 1 base, with 4 bases remaining between them. As DNA, the CDR3 is TGTGCCAGCAGTCCCGGCACAGATACGCAGTATTTT. Its translation: CASSPGTDTQYF.

The chain employs TRBV5-6 and TRBJ1-2; D is perhaps TRBD1 (6 bases). CDR1 and CDR2 from the germline V gene are SGHDT and YYEEEE. Deletions cut 5 bases from V and 3 bases from J, with 17 bases between. The CDR3 length is 15 residues. CDR3 sequence reads: CASREGGGQYYGYTF. The CDR3, as DNA: TGTGCCAGCAGGGAAGGGGGAGGACAGTACTATGGCTACACCTTC. Combining the CDR3 with reference TRBV5-6 and TRBJ1-2 gives the whole variable domain DAGVTQSPTHLIKTRGQQVTLRCSPKSGHDTVSWYQQALGQGPQFIFQYYEEEERQRGNFPDRFSGHQFPNYSSELNVNALLLGDSALYLCASREGGGQYYGYTFGSGTRLTVV.

The chain links TRBV20-1 to TRBJ1-2; TRBD1 matches 7 bases. The CDR3 is 14 residues long. Trimming took 1 base from V and 6 from J; bases not matched to a gene: 8. Per germline, CDR1 DFQATT and CDR2 SNEGSKA (reference sequence). The CDR3 nucleotides are TGCAGTGCTAGAGTTTTGGGACAGCAAAATGGCTACACCTTC. Its protein is CSARVLGQQNGYTF.

This clonotype was counted only a few times. The V and J genes are TRBV28 and TRBJ1-5; 7 bases line up with TRBD1. V shed 7 bases and J 0 bases; nucleotides not matched to a gene: 9. CDR3 length: 16 amino acids. Germline CDR1 MDHEN, CDR2 SYDVKM. CDR3 DNA sequence: TGTGCCAGCACACCTACAGGGGCGATTAGCAATCAGCCCCAGCATTTT. Protein product: CASTPTGAISNQPQHF.

The chain combines TRBV28 with TRBJ1-4; D not resolved. Germline V gene data show CDR1 as MDHEN and CDR2 as SYDVKM. This CDR3 is built from 20 residues. V lost 1 base and J lost 0, with 21 bases in between. The CDR3 sequence: CASSLFLSTQTAATNEKLFF. Written as DNA, the CDR3 is TGTGCCAGCAGTTTATTCTTGTCAACACAAACGGCAGCAACTAATGAAAAACTGTTTTTT. Variable domain in full (rest from reference TRBV28 and TRBJ1-4): DVKVTQSSRYLVKRTGEKVFLECVQDMDHENMFWYRQDPGLGLRLIYFSYDVKMKEKGDIPEGYSVSREKKERFSLILESASTNQTSMYLCASSLFLSTQTAATNEKLFFGSGTQLSVL.

The rearrangement uses TRBV9 and TRBJ1-1; D gene unclear. In germline, CDR1 is SGDLS, CDR2 YYNGEE. The germline V and J ends were trimmed by 6 bases and 5 bases, with 20 bases remaining between them. The CDR3 length is 15 residues. CDR3 in DNA: TGTGCCAGCACCGACTATGAGTGGGGTAGTACTGAAGCTTTCTTT. Protein product: CASTDYEWGSTEAFF.

This clonotype has at least ten counts. The J gene is TRBJ2-5, the V gene TRBV6-1; D is ambiguous. Germline CDR1 is MNHNS and CDR2 is SASEGT. The ends were cut back, 5 bases at V and 5 bases at J, with 12 bases in the middle. The CDR3 length is 13 residues. The CDR3 reads CASSYLTWETQYF. The CDR3 coding sequence is TGTGCCAGCAGTTATCTGACATGGGAGACCCAGTACTTC.